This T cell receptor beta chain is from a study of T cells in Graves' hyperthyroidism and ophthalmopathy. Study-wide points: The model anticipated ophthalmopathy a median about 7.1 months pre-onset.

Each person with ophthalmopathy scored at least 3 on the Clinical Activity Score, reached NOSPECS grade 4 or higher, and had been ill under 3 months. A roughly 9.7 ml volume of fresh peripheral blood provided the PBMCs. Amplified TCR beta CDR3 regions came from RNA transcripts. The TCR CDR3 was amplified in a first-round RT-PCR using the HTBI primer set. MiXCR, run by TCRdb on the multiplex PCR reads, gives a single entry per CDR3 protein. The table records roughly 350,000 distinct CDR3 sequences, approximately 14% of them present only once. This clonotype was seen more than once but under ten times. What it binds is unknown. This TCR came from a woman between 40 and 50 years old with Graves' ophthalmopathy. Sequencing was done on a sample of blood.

The CDR3 DNA follows: TGTGCCAGCAGTGATGGGACTAGCGGAGCCAAAAACATTCAGTACTTC. Its protein product is CASSDGTSGAKNIQYF. J is TRBJ2-4 and V is TRBV6-1, with 11 bases lining up with TRBD2. With 3 bases clipped from V and 0 bases from J, the junction kept 1 base outside the gene matches. CDR3 length: 16 residues. CDR1 and CDR2 (germline): MNHNS, SASEGT.